These 14 T cell receptor beta chains came from one sample sequenced in a study of blood T cell repertoires in COVID-19. TCRdb's table, derived via immunoSEQ multiplex PCR, lists solely in-frame clones and lacks some. Here the sample spans 290,000 or so clones, 65% to 90% being singletons. The specimen was peripheral blood. The receptors come from a man between 45 and 60 years old with active or convalescent COVID-19.

The chain uses TRBV11-2 and TRBJ2-7; possibly TRBD2 for D (7 bases). Germline CDR1 reads SGHAT; CDR2 reads FQNNGV. V was shortened by 5 bases and J by 5 bases, with 19 bases between the two germline ends. This CDR3 has 15 amino acids. The CDR3 region has the DNA TGTGCCAGCAGCGCAGAAGGGGGGGGACGGGACGAGCAGTACTTC. This translates into CASSAEGGGRDEQYF.

CDR3 coding DNA: TGTGCCAGCAGTTTATCCCTCGACAGGGTGAACACTGAAGCTTTCTTT. It translates to CASSLSLDRVNTEAFF. The rearrangement links TRBV27 to TRBJ1-1, with 7 bases that match TRBD1. V lost 0 bases and J lost 0; bases outside the gene matches: 4. This CDR3 has 16 amino acids. Germline V CDR1 and CDR2: MNHEY, SMNVEV (reference sequence).

V and J are TRBV28 and TRBJ2-7, with 12 positions matching TRBD2. The germline gives CDR1 MDHEN, CDR2 SYDVKM. The CDR3 is made up of 16 amino acids. With V trimmed by 7 bases and J by 5 bases, 12 bases remained unmatched. CDR3 nucleotide sequence: TGTGCCAGCAACGAGCTAGCGGGAGGGCCTCTTGACGAGCAGTACTTC. Translated, it gives CASNELAGGPLDEQYF.

The rearrangement links TRBV7-2 to TRBJ1-1, with 12 bases fitting TRBD1. The CDR3 is made up of 15 amino acids. In germline, CDR1 is SGHTA, CDR2 FQGNSA. Germline trimming cut 5 bases from V and 5 bases from J; bases unmatched to any gene: 6. The CDR3 loop reads CASSLLGQGATEAFF. CDR3 nucleotide sequence: TGTGCCAGCAGCCTTTTGGGACAGGGGGCAACTGAAGCTTTCTTT.

The chain employs TRBV4-1 and TRBJ1-3; the match to TRBD1 covers 8 bases. The ends lost 2 bases at V and 3 bases at J; junction bases unmatched: 3. Germline CDR1 reads MGHRA; CDR2 reads YSYEKL. There are 15 residues in the CDR3. DNA of the CDR3: TGCGCCAGCAGCCAAAGGACAGGGAGTGGAAACACCATATATTTT. This gives the protein CASSQRTGSGNTIYF.

CDR3 coding DNA: TGCGCCAGCAGTCACGGGACAGCTGGGGTCTACGAGCAGTACTTC. Amino acids: CASSHGTAGVYEQYF. The chain employs TRBV23-1 and TRBJ2-7; 7 bases fit TRBD1. TRBV23-1 is annotated as an ORF whose role is uncertain. V lost 3 bases to trimming and J lost 3 bases; unmatched junction nucleotides: 8. The CDR3 has 15 amino acids.

This chain uses TRBV5-1 with TRBJ2-3; possibly TRBD2 for D (6 bases). Trimming shortened V by 10 bases and J by 2 bases, and 17 bases separated the two germline ends. CDR3 length: 14 residues. Looked up from germline, CDR1 is SGHRS and CDR2 is YFSETQ. The DNA of the CDR3 is TGCGCCCCTTATCGTGGACTACACACAGATACGCAGTATTTT. This codes for CAPYRGLHTDTQYF.

CDR3 DNA sequence: TGTGCCAGCAGCTTGGGCTACCTCAACTCCTACAATGAGCAGTTCTTC. Amino acid sequence: CASSLGYLNSYNEQFF. This chain uses TRBV5-8 with TRBJ2-1; no definite D call. This CDR3 contains 16 residues. The germline V and J ends were trimmed by 0 bases and 0 bases, with 10 bases remaining between them. Germline V gene data show CDR1 as SGHTS and CDR2 as YDEGEE.

The CDR3 reads CASSLSGADTDTQYF. CDR3 DNA: TGCGCCAGCAGCTTGTCTGGCGCGGACACAGATACGCAGTATTTT. This chain connects TRBV5-1 to TRBJ2-3; D gene uncertain. The CDR3 has 15 amino acids. Germline lookup yields CDR1 SGHRS and CDR2 YFSETQ. V dropped 1 base and J dropped 2 bases, with 11 bases sitting between them.

This clone is a singleton in its sample. This chain connects TRBV5-1 to TRBJ1-6, with unresolved D. V gave up 1 base and J gave up 8 bases, with 10 bases separating them. CDR3 length: 14 amino acids. Looked up from germline, CDR1 is SGHRS and CDR2 is YFSETQ. CDR3 in DNA: TGCGCCAGCAGCTTGAACAGTGAAGATTCACCCCTCCACTTT. This gives the protein CASSLNSEDSPLHF.

The V call is TRBV3-1 (or the pseudogene TRBV3-2), the J call TRBJ2-5; 9 bases align to TRBD1. CDR1 is LGHDT and CDR2 is YNNKEL in the germline V gene (reference sequence). CDR3 length equals 14 residues. Trimming cost V 4 bases and J 5 bases; bases outside gene matches: 5. The CDR3 reads CASSLGQGRETQYF. DNA of the CDR3: TGTGCCAGCAGCCTCGGACAGGGGAGGGAGACCCAGTACTTC.

This rearrangement joins TRBV6-5 to TRBJ2-3; 7 bases match TRBD1. The ends lost 2 bases at V and 8 bases at J; junction bases unmatched: 10. From germline, CDR1 is MNHEY and CDR2 SVGAGI. The CDR3 contains 15 residues. The chain's CDR3 is CASSYTGEAASTQYF. The CDR3, as DNA: TGTGCCAGCAGTTACACAGGGGAAGCGGCGTCTACGCAGTATTTT.

The chain combines TRBV5-1 with TRBJ2-1, with TRBD1 as a possible D gene (5 bases). The ends were cut back, 0 bases at V and 1 base at J, with 11 bases in the middle. The CDR3 extends over 16 amino acids. Germline CDR1 and CDR2: SGHRS and YFSETQ. The CDR3 coding sequence is TGCGCCAGCAGCTTGGGGGGCTACAGGTCCTACAATGAGCAGTTCTTC. It translates to CASSLGGYRSYNEQFF.

This sequence joins TRBV5-1 and TRBJ2-7, with 9 bases identical to TRBD1. V lost 5 bases, J lost 3 bases, and 9 bases stayed unmatched. There are 15 residues in the CDR3. Per the germline V gene, CDR1 is SGHRS and CDR2 is YFSETQ. In DNA, the CDR3 is TGCGCCAGCAGGCCTCTGGGGACAGGGATCTACGAGCAGTACTTC. Its translation is CASRPLGTGIYEQYF.